Below are 19 T cell receptor beta chains sequenced from a single sample in a study of T cells after yellow fever vaccination. TCRdb processed the 5' RACE reads anew with MiXCR; each CDR3 protein has one entry. The profile shows roughly 310,000 distinct CDR3 sequences, less than 4.5% of them singletons. The material sequenced was PBMCs, taken on the day of the yellow fever booster vaccination. The receptors were sampled from a man younger than 35 who received the YFV17D yellow fever vaccine.

This clonotype appeared many times. V and J are TRBV20-1 and TRBJ2-5, with D tentatively TRBD1 or TRBD2 (5 bases each). Germline lookup yields CDR1 DFQATT and CDR2 SNEGSKA (reference sequence). The CDR3 length is 14 residues. The ends were cut back, 0 bases at V and 7 bases at J, with 15 bases in the middle. CDR3 protein: CSARDPRGDGTQYF. DNA of the CDR3: TGCAGTGCTAGAGATCCGCGAGGGGACGGGACCCAGTACTTC.

This clonotype has a count of ten or more. This chain links TRBV20-1 with TRBJ2-1; 9 bases are shared with TRBD1. This CDR3 is built from 14 residues. Germline V gives CDR1 DFQATT, CDR2 SNEGSKA (reference sequence). V shed 5 bases and J 8 bases; nucleotides not matched to a gene: 10. CDR3 in amino acids: CSAPGTGFAHEQFF. The CDR3 DNA sequence: TGCAGTGCTCCCGGGACAGGGTTTGCCCATGAGCAGTTCTTC.

The V gene is TRBV28, the J gene TRBJ2-1; a possible D gene is TRBD1 (6 bases). CDR1 is MDHEN, CDR2 SYDVKM, per germline. CDR3 length: 13 residues. V was cut by 3 bases and J by 9 bases, with 12 bases left in between. Written as DNA, the CDR3 is TGTGCCAGCAGTTTCTTAGGGGGTATTGAGCAGTTCTTC. Protein sequence: CASSFLGGIEQFF.

There are many counts of this clonotype. This sequence joins TRBV4-3 and TRBJ2-7; D tentatively reads TRBD1 or TRBD2 (6 bases each). Germline V gene lookup returns CDR1 LGHNA and CDR2 YSLEER. There are 15 residues in the CDR3. Between the trimmed V and J ends, which lost 1 base and 4 bases, there was a span of 14 bases. The CDR3 DNA reads TGCGCCAGCAGCCAAGGAGTCGGGGGCCCATACGAGCAGTACTTC. As protein: CASSQGVGGPYEQYF.

This clonotype was seen only a few times. V and J are TRBV12-3 or TRBV12-4 and TRBJ2-1; D not certain. V was clipped by 6 bases and J by 8 bases, with 11 bases between them. The length of the CDR3 is 12 residues. CDR3 sequence (DNA): TGTGCCAGCAGCCTAGAACGCTATGAGCAGTTCTTC. This translates into CASSLERYEQFF.

This clonotype was found many times. The chain joins TRBV18 to TRBJ2-1, with D possibly being TRBD1 (6 bases). This CDR3 contains 14 residues. The germline CDR1 and CDR2 sequences are KGHSH and LQKENI. V was cut by 2 bases and J by 8 bases, with 13 bases left in between. The CDR3 region has the DNA TGTGCCAGCTCACCAAATGGGGGCGGATATGAGCAGTTCTTC. Protein product: CASSPNGGGYEQFF. Using reference TRBV18 and TRBJ2-1 for the parts outside the CDR3, the full variable domain is NAGVMQNPRHLVRRRGQEARLRCSPMKGHSHVYWYRQLPEEGLKFMVYLQKENIIDESGMPKERFSAEFPKEGPSILRIQQVVRGDSAAYFCASSPNGGGYEQFFGPGTRLTVL.

This clonotype has a count of ten or more. This sequence joins TRBV7-9 and TRBJ2-7, with D possibly being TRBD1 or TRBD2 (5 bases each). Germline V CDR1 and CDR2: SEHNR, FQNEAQ (reference sequence). With 6 bases removed from V and 2 bases from J, the gap between germline ends came to 26 bases. This CDR3 is 18 amino acids long. The chain's CDR3 is CASSPYNTSPGTPYEQYF. CDR3 nucleotide sequence: TGTGCCAGCAGTCCATATAATACCTCTCCCGGGACCCCCTACGAGCAGTACTTC.

This clonotype was seen ten or more times. This chain joins TRBV5-1 and TRBJ1-2; D not certain. The length of the CDR3 is 14 residues. Germline V lookup: CDR1 SGHRS, CDR2 YFSETQ. Trimming pared 0 bases from V and 8 bases from J, leaving 14 bases between. For the CDR3, the DNA is TGCGCCAGCAGCTTGGAGTATGGGCGGTACGGCTACACCTTC. It specifies CASSLEYGRYGYTF.

This clonotype turned up a few times. The V and J genes are TRBV7-3 and TRBJ2-5, with D maybe TRBD2 (7 bases). This CDR3 has 16 amino acids. Germline V CDR1 and CDR2: SGHTA, FQGTGA. Trimming took 6 bases from V and 5 from J, leaving 22 bases between them. CDR3 bases: TGTGCCAGCAGACCTATGACGGGGGGCCAGGGGGAGACCCAGTACTTC. Translating it yields CASRPMTGGQGETQYF.

This clonotype appeared a few times. This rearrangement joins TRBV12-3 or TRBV12-4 to TRBJ2-1; D gene uncertain. The CDR3 loop spans 12 amino acids. V was trimmed by 6 bases and J by 7 bases, leaving 10 bases between them. CDR3 DNA sequence: TGTGCCAGCAGCGGCGACCTTAATGAGCAGTTCTTC. Residues: CASSGDLNEQFF.

About this clonotype itself: Just one base apart from a much larger clone, this may be a read error. V is TRBV7-6 and J is TRBJ2-4; 8 bases line up with TRBD2. The CDR3 contains 16 residues. Trimming took 9 bases from V and 6 from J; bases not matched to a gene: 16. Germline CDR1 and CDR2: SGHVS and FNYEAQ. The CDR3 protein is CARSQPGGGSGNIQYF. DNA for the CDR3: TGTGCCAGAAGCCAACCGGGAGGGGGGTCCGGAAACATTCAGTACTTC.

This clonotype was seen ten or more times. The rearrangement joins TRBV18 to TRBJ1-5; D might be TRBD1 (6 bases). The CDR3 length is 14 residues. Trimming stripped 6 bases from V and 7 bases from J, with 16 bases between. In germline, CDR1 is KGHSH, CDR2 LQKENI. The CDR3 region is CASSLEGGGQPQHF. Here the CDR3 DNA reads TGTGCCAGCTCTCTGGAGGGGGGAGGCCAGCCCCAGCATTTT.

This clonotype was seen more than once but under ten times. The V call is TRBV20-1, the J call TRBJ1-5, with TRBD1 as a possible D gene (6 bases). The germline V gene encodes CDR1 DFQATT and CDR2 SNEGSKA (reference sequence). This CDR3 has 16 residues. V dropped 3 bases and J dropped 2 bases, with 17 bases sitting between them. CDR3 protein: CSARYRGVSGNQPQHF. In nucleotides, the CDR3 is TGCAGTGCTAGGTATAGGGGGGTGAGCGGCAATCAGCCCCAGCATTTT.

This clonotype was observed at least ten times. This chain connects TRBV4-3 to TRBJ2-1, with D possibly TRBD1 on 6 matching bases. The CDR3 contains 15 residues. The germline V gene encodes CDR1 LGHNA and CDR2 YSLEER. The V end was cut by 1 base, the J end by 6 bases, with 13 bases between. The CDR3, as DNA: TGCGCCAGCAGCCAAGTGGTGACAGGCGGCAATGAGCAGTTCTTC. Protein sequence: CASSQVVTGGNEQFF.

The V gene is TRBV7-2, the J gene TRBJ2-3, with D perhaps TRBD2 (5 bases). Looked up from germline, CDR1 is SGHTA and CDR2 is FQGNSA. The CDR3 has 15 amino acids. V dropped 5 bases and J dropped 2 bases, with 14 bases sitting between them. The CDR3 DNA follows: TGTGCCAGCAGCCCACTAGTTCGGAACACAGATACGCAGTATTTT. This encodes CASSPLVRNTDTQYF.

This clonotype was counted at least ten times. The genes are TRBV6-2 or TRBV6-3 and TRBJ2-6; TRBD1 or TRBD2 may be the D gene (5 bases each). V was clipped by 8 bases and J by 1 base, with 21 bases between them. CDR1 is MNHEY and CDR2 is SVGEGT in the germline V gene. CDR3 length equals 18 residues. CDR3 loop: CASSPPAGSLSGANVLTF. DNA of the CDR3: TGTGCCAGCTCACCCCCCGCAGGGAGCTTGTCTGGGGCCAACGTCCTGACTTTC.

This clonotype was seen more than once but under ten times. The rearrangement joins TRBV4-3 to TRBJ1-1; maybe TRBD1 (5 bases). Germline lookup yields CDR1 LGHNA and CDR2 YSLEER. This CDR3 contains 15 residues. Trimming stripped 1 base from V and 1 base from J, with 10 bases between. CDR3 residues: CASSQGAQGNTEAFF. The CDR3 coding sequence is TGCGCCAGCAGCCAAGGGGCGCAGGGGAACACTGAAGCTTTCTTT.

This clonotype was counted many times. This rearrangement joins TRBV6-2 or TRBV6-3 to TRBJ2-7; D not certain. This CDR3 has 16 amino acids. V gave up 2 bases and J gave up 4 bases, with 18 bases separating them. In germline, CDR1 is MNHEY, CDR2 SVGEGT. CDR3 loop: CASSYGQPRMGYEQYV. The CDR3 DNA sequence: TGTGCCAGCAGTTACGGGCAACCCAGAATGGGTTACGAGCAGTACGTC.

This clonotype has just a few counts. The chain joins TRBV5-5 to TRBJ2-5; D is uncertain. CDR3 length: 11 amino acids. Germline V gives CDR1 SGHKS, CDR2 YYEKEE (reference sequence). V was clipped by 1 base and J by 14 bases, with 12 bases between them. CDR3 sequence reads: CASSLSETPYF. The CDR3 coding sequence is TGTGCCAGCAGCTTGAGCGAGACCCCTTACTTC. Full variable domain (missing parts from reference TRBV5-5 and TRBJ2-5): DAGVTQSPTHLIKTRGQQVTLRCSPISGHKSVSWYQQVLGQGPQFIFQYYEKEERGRGNFPDRFSARQFPNYSSELNVNALLLGDSALYLCASSLSETPYFGPGTRLLVL.